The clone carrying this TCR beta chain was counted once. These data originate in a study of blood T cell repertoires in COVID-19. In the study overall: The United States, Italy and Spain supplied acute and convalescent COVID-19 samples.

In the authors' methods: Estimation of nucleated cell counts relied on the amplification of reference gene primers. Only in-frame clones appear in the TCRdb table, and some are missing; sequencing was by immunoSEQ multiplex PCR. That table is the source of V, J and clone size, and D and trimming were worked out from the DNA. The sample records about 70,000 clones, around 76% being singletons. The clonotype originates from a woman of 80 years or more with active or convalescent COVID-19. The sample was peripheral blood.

The CDR3 bases are TGTGCCAGCAGGGGGACAGGGGTCTACGAGCAGTACTTC. This translates into CASRGTGVYEQYF. The chain carries TRBV2 and TRBJ2-7, with 10 bases fitting TRBD1. This CDR3 has 13 residues. V gave up 6 bases and J gave up 3 bases; unmatched junction bases: 2. CDR1 is SNHLY and CDR2 is FYNNEI in the germline V gene.